This TCR beta chain appears in the sequencing data of a study of blood T cells in healthy people across ages. The total RNA that was extracted per sample amounted to at least 5.5 micrograms. The CDR3 spans 17 residues. With 2 bases removed from V and 0 bases from J, the gap between germline ends came to 14 bases. Per germline, CDR1 MNHEY and CDR2 SVGEGT. Primed by a sample-barcoded 5' primer and a J-beta primer mix, a second PCR proceeded for about 6 to 12 cycles. TCRdb called the 5' RACE reads again in MiXCR, with one record for every CDR3 protein. The table records fewer than 2,000,000 distinct CDR3 sequences, 39% of them present only once.

The sequencing input was blood. The chain couples TRBV6-2 or TRBV6-3 to TRBJ1-5; D remains ambiguous. This TCR derives from a human donor in good health. The CDR3: CASSYRVGRDSNQPQHF. CDR3 bases: TGTGCCAGCAGTTACAGGGTAGGCCGTGATAGCAATCAGCCCCAGCATTTT.